These T cell receptor beta chains were read from a single sample in a study of T cell responses to AZD1222 COVID-19 vaccine. Sequencing used immunoSEQ multiplex PCR; TCRdb keeps in-frame clones, though not all of them. Of about 130,000 clones in the sample, 80% to 90% were seen once. The starting material was peripheral blood, obtained on day 0 of AZD1222 vaccination. Source of these receptors: an adult in good health. The CDR3 runs from the conserved cysteine through the conserved F or W. The D gene is left open where the match is weak. Part of the rows lack a size; the others show once, few, many or a class for expanded clones.

d_call cdr3_length j_call v_call clone_size cdr3_nt cdr3_aa
. 17 TRBJ1-2 TRBV7-2 . TGTGCCAGCAGCGTCCAGACGGGGCTAGGAGGCATGGGTGGCTACACCTTC CASSVQTGLGGMGGYTF
. 16 TRBJ1-1 TRBV27 . TGTGCCAGCAGTTTCGCCTGGCGGGGGCGAGTCACTGAAGCTTTCTTT CASSFAWRGRVTEAFF
. 13 TRBJ1-1 TRBV30 few TGTGCCTGGAGTGTACGCAGGCACACTGAAGCTTTCTTT CAWSVRRHTEAFF
. 16 TRBJ2-7 TRBV11-1 . TGTGCCAGCAGCTTAACCGGGGACGATCACTCCTACGAGCAGTACTTC CASSLTGDDHSYEQYF
TRBD1 15 TRBJ1-1 TRBV10-1 . TGCGCCAGCAGTGACCGCAGGGGGAAGGACACTGAAGCTTTCTTT CASSDRRGKDTEAFF
. 12 TRBJ2-1 TRBV11-3 . TGTGCCAGCCGGGCCCGAGGCGATGAGCAGTTCTTC CASRARGDEQFF
TRBD2 15 TRBJ2-3 TRBV6-5 . TGTGCCAGCAGTTATCTGCGGGGGGCCACAGATACGCAGTATTTT CASSYLRGATDTQYF
. 13 TRBJ1-1 TRBV21-1 once TGTGCCAGCAGCAAAGCGGGGCACACTGAAGCTTTCTTT CASSKAGHTEAFF
TRBD1 15 TRBJ2-7 TRBV6-4 . TGTGCCAGCAGTTTTACCGGGACAGATACCTACGAGCAGTACTTC CASSFTGTDTYEQYF
. 17 TRBJ2-5 TRBV5-1 . TGCGCCAGCAGCATTACCCTAGGAACAGCGATACAAGAGACCCAGTACTTC CASSITLGTAIQETQYF
. 14 TRBJ1-1 TRBV6-1 . TGTGCCAGCAGTGAATCAGGGTTGGGCACTGAAGCTTTCTTT CASSESGLGTEAFF
. 13 TRBJ1-1 TRBV29-1 once TGCAGCGGGACCCGGACGGAGAACACTGAAGCTTTCTTT CSGTRTENTEAFF
TRBD1 14 TRBJ2-5 TRBV5-1 . TGCGCCAGCAGCTTACAGGGGAGTCGAGAGACCCAGTACTTC CASSLQGSRETQYF
TRBD1 13 TRBJ1-2 TRBV5-6 . TGTGCCAGCAGCTACGACAGGGCCTATGGCTACACCTTC CASSYDRAYGYTF
TRBD2 15 TRBJ2-7 TRBV14 . TGTGCCAGCAGCCAAGATGGAGCGGGAGTACACGAGCAGTACTTC CASSQDGAGVHEQYF
. 14 TRBJ1-2 TRBV24-1 few TGTGCCACCAGTGACGCAGCCAGGCCCTATGGCTACACCTTC CATSDAARPYGYTF
. 13 TRBJ2-5 TRBV19 . TGTGCCAGTAGTTCCCACCTAGGAGAGACCCAGTACTTC CASSSHLGETQYF
. 16 TRBJ2-3 TRBV27 . TGTGCCAGCAGACTTATGGCAAGGGGGGACACAGATACGCAGTATTTT CASRLMARGDTDTQYF
. 18 TRBJ1-4 TRBV18 . TGTGCCAGCTCACCTACTACAGGTTCAAGTCGCTCTAATGAAAAACTGTTTTTT CASSPTTGSSRSNEKLFF
. 15 TRBJ1-4 TRBV6-5 . TGTGCCAGCAGTTACTCTTCCTGGGCAGGTGAAAAACTGTTTTTT CASSYSSWAGEKLFF
. 16 TRBJ1-2 TRBV25-1 . TGTGCCAGCAGTGAATCCCCCCGGGGATATTCCTATGGCTACACCTTC CASSESPRGYSYGYTF
. 11 TRBJ2-5 TRBV20-1 . TGCAGCGGTCCCCACGGGGAGACCCAGTACTTC CSGPHGETQYF
. 15 TRBJ2-6 TRBV28 . TGTGCCAGCAGTTTAGACAGCTCTGGGGCCAACGTCCTGACTTTC CASSLDSSGANVLTF
TRBD2 16 TRBJ2-5 TRBV7-7 . TGTGCTAGCAGCTTAAATAGCGGGGGGTTCCAAGAGACCCAGTACTTC CASSLNSGGFQETQYF
. 12 TRBJ2-7 TRBV5-6 . TGTGCCAGCAGCTTGTTCAACTACGAGCAGTACTTC CASSLFNYEQYF
TRBD1 15 TRBJ1-1 TRBV30 . TGTGCCTGGAGGGATTACAGGGGGCCGGGGACTGAAGCTTTCTTT CAWRDYRGPGTEAFF
TRBD2 14 TRBJ2-7 TRBV5-1 . TGCGCCAGCAGCTTGGGAACGGGGGGCTACGAGCAGTACTTC CASSLGTGGYEQYF
. 12 TRBJ1-2 TRBV5-1 few TGCGCCAGCGGCGGTCAGGACTATGGCTACACCTTC CASGGQDYGYTF
TRBD1 15 TRBJ1-4 TRBV7-9 . TGTGCCAGCAGCCCCAGGGGGGCGGATAATGAAAAACTGTTTTTT CASSPRGADNEKLFF
TRBD1 14 TRBJ2-2 TRBV5-6 . TGTGCCAGCAGCTCGGACAGGGCTGCCGGGGAGCTGTTTTTT CASSSDRAAGELFF
. 16 TRBJ2-3 TRBV15 . TGTGCCACCAGCAGAGTGGGACGGGGGTTCACAGATACGCAGTATTTT CATSRVGRGFTDTQYF
. 12 TRBJ2-2 TRBV4-2 . TGTGCCAGCAGCCAAGGGAGGGAGGAGCTGTTTTTT CASSQGREELFF
. 17 TRBJ2-7 TRBV12-2 . TGTGCAAGTCGCTTAACAAAGTCTAGCGGGAGGGATAGGGAGCAGTACTTC CASRLTKSSGRDREQYF
TRBD1 13 TRBJ1-2 TRBV19 . TGTGCCAGTAGTATCCCGGAGGGGGCAGGCTACACCTTC CASSIPEGAGYTF
TRBD1 13 TRBJ1-2 TRBV30 . TGTGCCTGGAGCAACACAGGGGCGGGTGGCTACACCTTC CAWSNTGAGGYTF
. 14 TRBJ2-7 TRBV30 few TGTGCCTGGAGCAGGGCCTGGCGCCTTTACGAGCAGTACTTC CAWSRAWRLYEQYF
. 11 TRBJ2-5 TRBV7-2 . TGTGCCAGCAGCCCACAAGAGACCCAGTACTTC CASSPQETQYF
. 13 TRBJ2-5 TRBV29-1 . TGCAGCCTTTCCCCGGGGGGCGAAGAGACCCAGTACTTC CSLSPGGEETQYF
. 15 TRBJ2-7 TRBV19 . TGTGCCAGTAGTATCCCGGGACTCAAGATCCACGAGCAGTACTTC CASSIPGLKIHEQYF